These 18 T cell receptor beta chains were all obtained from the same sample, sequenced in a study of T cells in localized non-small cell lung cancer. The data were produced by immunoSEQ multiplex PCR, yet TCRdb's version contains in-frame clones alone and is incomplete. The table lists 35,000 to 45,000 clones, 80% to 85% of them singletons. The sample here was peripheral blood mononuclear cells, taken before any cancer treatment. The receptor set was obtained from a male donor at least 60 years old with stage II lung adenocarcinoma.

The V and J genes are TRBV7-2 and TRBJ2-2; 7 bases are shared with TRBD2. This CDR3 spans 16 amino acids. CDR1 is SGHTA, CDR2 FQGNSA, per germline. V lost 4 bases, J lost 5 bases, and 10 bases stayed unmatched. CDR3 loop: CASSYTRSSGTGELFF. The CDR3 nucleotides read TGTGCCAGCAGCTACACAAGATCTAGCGGTACCGGGGAGCTGTTTTTT.

The rearrangement joins TRBV11-2 to TRBJ2-5; D remains ambiguous. The germline CDR1 and CDR2 sequences are SGHAT and FQNNGV. The CDR3 totals 15 residues. Between the trimmed V and J ends, which lost 5 bases and 1 base, there was a span of 14 bases. The DNA for the CDR3 is TGTGCCAGCAGCCTCCCCCTCGGCTCCCAAGAGACCCAGTACTTC. This translates into CASSLPLGSQETQYF. Complete variable domain (other parts from reference TRBV11-2 and TRBJ2-5): EAGVAQSPRYKIIEKRQSVAFWCNPISGHATLYWYQQILGQGPKLLIQFQNNGVVDDSQLPKDRFSAERLKGVDSTLKIQPAKLEDSAVYLCASSLPLGSQETQYFGPGTRLLVL.

This chain links TRBV2 with TRBJ2-5; D remains ambiguous. The J call may be in error: the DNA end matches TRBJ2-7 better. The CDR3 totals 13 residues. Germline V gene data show CDR1 as SNHLY and CDR2 as FYNNEI. The CDR3 nucleotides read TGTGCCACCGACCGACCGGGCTCCTACGAGCAGTACTTC. This gives the protein CATDRPGSYEQYF.

This clone was seen a handful of times. V usage is TRBV4-1 and J usage is TRBJ1-2, with D perhaps TRBD1 (5 bases). CDR1 is MGHRA, CDR2 YSYEKL, per germline. V lost 0 bases and J lost 1, with 6 bases in between. CDR3 length: 14 amino acids. DNA for the CDR3: TGCGCCAGCAGCCAAGATAGGGGTAACTATGGCTACACCTTC. Its translation: CASSQDRGNYGYTF.

V and J are TRBV29-1 and TRBJ1-4, with a possible D match to TRBD1 (5 bases). The CDR3 is 11 amino acids. The germline V and J ends were trimmed by 6 bases and 10 bases, with 12 bases remaining between them. Germline V CDR1 and CDR2: SQVTM, ANQGSEA. CDR3: CSVIQGSKLFF. CDR3 in DNA: TGCAGCGTCATCCAGGGTTCAAAACTGTTTTTT.

This CDR3 reads CASSDLARGNEQFF. Written as DNA, the CDR3 is TGTGCCAGCAGTGACCTAGCCCGGGGGAATGAGCAGTTCTTC. V usage is TRBV6-1 and J usage is TRBJ2-1, with a possible D match to TRBD2 (6 bases). Germline V CDR1 and CDR2: MNHNS, SASEGT. The CDR3 loop spans 14 amino acids. With 3 bases removed from V and 7 bases from J, the gap between germline ends came to 13 bases.

The rearrangement links TRBV5-1 to TRBJ2-3; the D is unclear. Trimming cost V 1 base and J 6 bases, with 6 bases left between them. This CDR3 comprises 12 residues. Germline loops: CDR1 SGHRS, CDR2 YFSETQ. The CDR3 DNA follows: TGCGCCAGCAGCTTGAAAGGTGATACGCAGTATTTT. Its protein is CASSLKGDTQYF. Full variable domain (remainder filled in from reference TRBV5-1 and TRBJ2-3): KAGVTQTPRYLIKTRGQQVTLSCSPISGHRSVSWYQQTPGQGLQFLFEYFSETQRNKGNFPGRFSGRQFSNSRSEMNVSTLELGDSALYLCASSLKGDTQYFGPGTRLTVL.

The chain links TRBV29-1 to TRBJ2-1; 7 nucleotides align to TRBD2. Germline V gene sequence: CDR1 SQVTM, CDR2 ANQGSEA. CDR3 size: 13 residues. The CDR3 loop reads CSGGVAGRGEQFF. The CDR3 region has the DNA TGCAGTGGGGGGGTAGCGGGCCGAGGTGAGCAGTTCTTC.

The genes are TRBV5-4 and TRBJ1-1, with no clear D. CDR1 is SGHNT, CDR2 YYREEE, per germline (reference sequence). The V end was cut by 2 bases, the J end by 0 bases, with 11 bases between. The CDR3 totals 15 residues. The CDR3 spells CASSFDRPMNTEAFF. DNA of the CDR3: TGTGCCAGCAGCTTCGACCGCCCGATGAACACTGAAGCTTTCTTT.

The gene calls are TRBV5-6 and TRBJ1-2, with D tentatively TRBD1 (6 bases). This CDR3 comprises 15 residues. Germline CDR1 reads SGHDT; CDR2 reads YYEEEE. V shed 0 bases and J shed 3 bases, with 12 bases lying between them. CDR3 amino acids: CASSLAGGEDYGYTF. The DNA for the CDR3 is TGTGCCAGCAGCTTGGCGGGGGGCGAGGACTATGGCTACACCTTC.

V gene TRBV6-5 combines with J gene TRBJ1-3, with D possibly TRBD1 on 6 matching bases. The CDR3 is 13 residues long. The germline V gene encodes CDR1 MNHEY and CDR2 SVGAGI. Deletions cut 6 bases from V and 8 bases from J, with 14 bases between. The CDR3 region has the DNA TGTGCCAGCAGCGTACAGGGTGGGGACACCATATATTTT. Its translation is CASSVQGGDTIYF.

The CDR3 DNA follows: TGTGCCAGCAGTTCGACAGGGTCCCGGTCCAGCGAGCAGTACTTC. This gives the protein CASSSTGSRSSEQYF. V is TRBV28 and J is TRBJ2-7, with 7 bases aligning to TRBD1. This CDR3 is built from 15 residues. V gave up 4 bases and J gave up 6 bases; unmatched junction bases: 12. Germline assignment: CDR1 MDHEN and CDR2 SYDVKM. Combining the CDR3 with reference TRBV28 and TRBJ2-7 gives the whole variable domain DVKVTQSSRYLVKRTGEKVFLECVQDMDHENMFWYRQDPGLGLRLIYFSYDVKMKEKGDIPEGYSVSREKKERFSLILESASTNQTSMYLCASSSTGSRSSEQYFGPGTRLTVT.

The CDR3 region has the DNA TGTGCCAGCAGTTTAAAGGGGGCTACTACTGAAGCTTTCTTT. Amino acids: CASSLKGATTEAFF. This sequence joins TRBV28 and TRBJ1-1; the match to TRBD1 covers 7 bases. CDR1 and CDR2 from the germline V gene are MDHEN and SYDVKM. V was pared by 2 bases and J by 5 bases, with 5 bases of the junction left unmatched. This CDR3 spans 14 amino acids.

This clone has a single count. The V call is TRBV28, the J call TRBJ1-2, with 7 nucleotides matching TRBD1. V was pared by 4 bases and J by 5 bases, with 7 bases of the junction left unmatched. Looked up from germline, CDR1 is MDHEN and CDR2 is SYDVKM. This CDR3 has 14 amino acids. DNA of the CDR3: TGTGCCAGCAGTTCCTACAGGGGAGGTTATGGCTACACCTTC. This sequence encodes CASSSYRGGYGYTF.

The V and J genes are TRBV2 and TRBJ2-5; maybe TRBD1 (6 bases). The CDR3 covers 13 residues. V lost 6 bases and J 2 bases, leaving 10 bases between the germline ends. Germline V gene sequence: CDR1 SNHLY, CDR2 FYNNEI. In nucleotides, the CDR3 is TGTGCCAGCAGCGAGGACAGACAAGAGACCCAGTACTTC. This encodes CASSEDRQETQYF.

The chain has TRBV18 and TRBJ2-7; TRBD2 might be the D (6 bases). Germline CDR1 KGHSH, CDR2 LQKENI. The length of the CDR3 is 13 residues. With 4 bases removed from V and 3 bases from J, the gap between germline ends came to 10 bases. CDR3 in DNA: TGTGCCAGCTCACGCGGGATTAACTACGAGCAGTACTTC. It specifies CASSRGINYEQYF.

The chain couples TRBV10-1 to TRBJ1-1; 7 bases agree with TRBD1. CDR1 is WNHNN and CDR2 is SYGVQD in the germline V gene (reference sequence). V dropped 4 bases and J dropped 1; count of bases not matched to a gene: 3. CDR3 size: 14 residues. Written as DNA, the CDR3 is TGCGCCAGCAGTGTACAGGGGACGAACACTGAAGCTTTCTTT. This gives the protein CASSVQGTNTEAFF.

The chain carries TRBV6-5 and TRBJ1-3; no reliable D call. Deletions cut 4 bases from V and 0 bases from J, with 7 bases between. The germline CDR1 and CDR2 sequences are MNHEY and SVGAGI. The CDR3 sequence is 14 residues long. CDR3 sequence: CASSSTVSGNTIYF. The CDR3 coding sequence is TGTGCCAGCAGTTCCACAGTCTCTGGAAACACCATATATTTT.